Sequencing of this TCR beta chain was carried out in a study of PD-1 blockade in classical Hodgkin lymphoma. Data came from immunoSEQ multiplex PCR; TCRdb stores just in-frame clones and leaves some out. The sample comprises tens of thousands of clones, 80% to 90% of which are singletons, and about 10% rests with the top ten. Unmatched junction bases numbered 4, after V lost 7 bases and J lost 0 bases. This CDR3 is built from 14 residues. CDR1 is WSHSY, CDR2 SAAADI, per germline. Brentuximab vedotin exposure varied among the patients, all of whom had relapsed after autologous stem cell transplantation.

The receptor's source is a human donor with classical Hodgkin lymphoma. The rearrangement joins TRBV10-2 to TRBJ2-7, with 9 bases that match TRBD2. The starting material was peripheral blood mononuclear cells (PBMCs), obtained before the second cycle of nivolumab. CDR3 protein: CASTERGASYEQYF. Written as DNA, the CDR3 is TGCGCCAGCACGGAGCGGGGGGCCTCCTACGAGCAGTACTTC.